This T cell receptor (beta chain) was found in a study of Ad26.COV2.S vaccination and SARS-CoV-2 variants. Overall study context: Intramuscular Ad26.COV2.S at 5x10^10 or 1x10^11 viral particles. Study results and caveats: Vaccine recipients posted higher spike-specific TCR breadth than their placebo counterparts.

The CDR3 is 13 residues long. Germline V lookup: CDR1 LNHDA, CDR2 SQIVND (reference sequence). Between the trimmed V and J ends, which lost 5 bases and 2 bases, there was a span of 9 bases. The method was immunoSEQ multiplex PCR; TCRdb's version includes in-frame clones alone and lacks a portion of them. The profile shows 430,000 or so clones, roughly nine tenths of them singletons. Concerning this clone itself: Its cognate antigen is unknown.

Documented treatment: roughly 18 received Ad26.COV2.S at low or high dose, single or two shots; several received placebo; per-sample allocation not given. Samples were taken on day 63 after the first vaccine or placebo injection. Wuhan-strain SARS-CoV-2 spike was expressed by the Ad26 vector that made up the vaccine. This TCR came from a person aged 18-65 years who received the Ad26.COV2.S COVID-19 vaccine or a placebo. The chain is built from TRBV19 and TRBJ1-1, with unresolved D. This specimen was peripheral blood, taken in a trial of Ad26.COV2.S vaccine versus placebo. The CDR3 coding sequence is TGTGCCAGTAGTGTGTACACAAACACTGAAGCTTTCTTT. Amino acid sequence: CASSVYTNTEAFF.